This T cell receptor (beta chain) was obtained from a study of blood T cells in healthy people across ages. A second roughly 6 to 12 cycle PCR used barcoded and J-beta primers. A single record per CDR3 protein comes from TCRdb applying MiXCR to the 5' RACE reads. The data contain approximately 690,000 distinct CDR3 sequences, roughly 58% of them singletons. As for this clonotype: The antigen remains unidentified.

Peripheral blood, about 10 milliliters per donor, was collected. The CDR3 is made up of 11 amino acids. The V gene lost 5 bases and the J gene lost 8 bases, with 8 bases spanning the gap. In germline, CDR1 is SGHKS, CDR2 YYEKEE (reference sequence). Findings of the study overall: Fewer expanded clones and more diversity marked long-lived versus aged donors.

The chain has TRBV5-5 and TRBJ2-1; perhaps TRBD1 as D (6 bases). This receptor was taken from a man aged 55 to 70 in good health. Specimen: blood. The CDR3 region has the DNA TGTGCCAGCAGGAGGACAGATGAGCAGTTCTTC. It specifies CASRRTDEQFF.